The clone carrying this TCR beta chain was picked up one time. Its specificity is unknown. This sample was included in a study of T cells in Graves' hyperthyroidism and ophthalmopathy. Study conclusions and caveats: Model output signaled ophthalmopathy a median approximately 6 months ahead of onset. Most thyroid clonotypes expanded above 0.001 appeared in blood too.

Thyroid ultrasound, orbital computed tomography, clinical symptoms, and serum thyroxine and TRAb underpinned diagnoses. The PBMCs studied were ones that came from 9 to 10 ml fresh peripheral blood. There were TCR beta CDR3 regions amplified from RNA transcripts. The TCR CDR3 first-round RT-PCR relied on the HTBI primer set. TCRdb reanalysed the multiplex PCR reads using MiXCR and keeps one entry per CDR3 protein. This table has more than 50,000 distinct CDR3 sequences, roughly 58% appearing once. Sequencing input: blood. The sequence was obtained from a woman in her fifties or sixties with Graves' ophthalmopathy.

CDR3 protein: CASSPGLAGSYEQYF. CDR3 nucleotide sequence: TGTGCCAGCAGCCCCGGACTAGCGGGCTCCTACGAGCAGTACTTC. The chain combines TRBV7-8 with TRBJ2-7; TRBD2 matches at 11 bases. J gave up 0 bases and V 5 bases, and 3 bases lay outside the gene matches. CDR3 length: 15 amino acids. The germline CDR1 and CDR2 sequences are SGHVS and FQNEAQ.